The T cell receptor (beta chain) described here comes from a study of shared clonotypes between healthy human individuals. Turning to the study itself: Each donor's CD4 naive and CD4 memory cells filled three plates apiece, CD8 naive two, and CD8 memory one. Study-wide results and limits: Clonotype sharing among donors was expected to depend on sequencing depth.

From germline, CDR1 is WNHNN and CDR2 SYGVQD (reference sequence). Trimming cost V 7 bases and J 2 bases; bases outside gene matches: 3. The CDR3 sequence is 13 residues long. About this clone itself: Its antigen is not identified.

The naive CD8 subset, CD45RO-negative cells positively selected for CCR7, excluded terminally differentiated effector memory CD45RA+ cells. Only in-frame clones appear in the TCRdb table, and some are missing; sequencing was by immunoSEQ multiplex PCR. The sample has about 800,000 clones; around 96% are singletons. Sample: naive CD8+ T cells sorted from blood. This TCR was sampled from a man aged 25-45 years in good health. The J gene is TRBJ2-5, the V gene TRBV10-1, with TRBD1 identical over 8 bases. The CDR3 is CASIGTGQETQYF. The CDR3 coding sequence is TGCGCCAGCATTGGGACAGGTCAAGAGACCCAGTACTTC.